This T cell receptor delta chain was recorded in a study of Vδ1+ human thymocytes. RNA was extracted from the cells and then reverse transcribed. The CDR3 regions were amplified by multiplex PCR from V-gene primers to a constant-region primer. TCRdb called clones from the multiplex PCR reads again using CATT. The table shows 80,000 or so delta-chain clones, with about 35% occurring only once. In regard to this clone: Its antigen is currently unknown.

Study-wide results and caveats: In the thymus, TRG and TRD repertoires looked highly polyclonal with Gaussian CDR3 lengths.

Germline-derived CDR1 and CDR2 are TSWWSYY and QGS. V shed 5 bases and J shed 0 bases, with 22 bases lying between them. This CDR3 is built from 18 residues. The receptor was derived from a boy under two years old who had congenital heart surgery. Input material: Vdelta1+ gamma-delta thymocytes from the thymus. Subset given: FACS-sorted CD3+ TCRalphabeta- TCRVdelta1+ TCRVdelta2- thymocytes. The rearrangement links TRDV1 to TRDJ1; D remains unclear. As DNA, the CDR3 is TGTGCTCTTGGGAAATGCCCCGTGGGCCACCACTACACCGATAAACTCATCTTT. Translation gives CALGKCPVGHHYTDKLIF.